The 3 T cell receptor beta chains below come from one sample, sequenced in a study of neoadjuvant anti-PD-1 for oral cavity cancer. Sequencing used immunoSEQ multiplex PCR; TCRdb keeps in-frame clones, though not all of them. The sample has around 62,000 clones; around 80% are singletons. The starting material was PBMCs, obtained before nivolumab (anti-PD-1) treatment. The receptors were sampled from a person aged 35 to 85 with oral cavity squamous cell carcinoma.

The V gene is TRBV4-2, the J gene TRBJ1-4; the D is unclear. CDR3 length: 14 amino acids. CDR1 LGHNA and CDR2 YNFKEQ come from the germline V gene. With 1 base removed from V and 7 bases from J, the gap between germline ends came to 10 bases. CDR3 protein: CASSQVPVGEKLFF. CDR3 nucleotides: TGTGCCAGCAGCCAAGTACCCGTCGGTGAAAAACTGTTTTTT.

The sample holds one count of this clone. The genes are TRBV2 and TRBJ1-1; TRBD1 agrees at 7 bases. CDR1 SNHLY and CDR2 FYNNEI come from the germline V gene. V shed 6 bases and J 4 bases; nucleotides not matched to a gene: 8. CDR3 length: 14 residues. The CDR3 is CASSRQGGSTEAFF. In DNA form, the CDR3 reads TGTGCCAGCAGCAGACAGGGAGGGAGCACTGAAGCTTTCTTT.

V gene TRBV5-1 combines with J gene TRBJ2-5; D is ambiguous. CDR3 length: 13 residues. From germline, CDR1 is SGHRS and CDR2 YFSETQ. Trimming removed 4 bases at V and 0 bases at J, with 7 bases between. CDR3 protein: CASSKRYQETQYF. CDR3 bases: TGCGCCAGCAGCAAGAGGTACCAAGAGACCCAGTACTTC.